This paragraph covers one T cell receptor (beta chain) sequence. The sample originates from a study of Graves' ophthalmopathy and Graves' hyperthyroidism. Germline V gives CDR1 ENHRY, CDR2 SYGVKD. V shed 0 bases and J 4 bases; nucleotides not matched to a gene: 6. The CDR3 spans 15 residues. For repertoire sequencing, the TCR beta CDR3 regions were amplified from RNA transcripts. RT-PCR with HTBI primers came first, then second-round multiplex PCR. MiXCR, applied by TCRdb to the multiplex PCR reads, yields one record per CDR3 protein. The sample lists over a million distinct CDR3 sequences, roughly two fifths occurring once.

The clonotype was recovered from an adult man with Graves' hyperthyroidism. The chain links TRBV10-3 to TRBJ2-7, with 7 bases aligning to TRBD2. The sequencing sample was made of peripheral blood or thyroid tissue (not recorded which). The CDR3 region is CAISESTGGRYEQYF. The CDR3, as DNA: TGTGCCATCAGTGAGTCCACGGGAGGACGATACGAGCAGTACTTC.